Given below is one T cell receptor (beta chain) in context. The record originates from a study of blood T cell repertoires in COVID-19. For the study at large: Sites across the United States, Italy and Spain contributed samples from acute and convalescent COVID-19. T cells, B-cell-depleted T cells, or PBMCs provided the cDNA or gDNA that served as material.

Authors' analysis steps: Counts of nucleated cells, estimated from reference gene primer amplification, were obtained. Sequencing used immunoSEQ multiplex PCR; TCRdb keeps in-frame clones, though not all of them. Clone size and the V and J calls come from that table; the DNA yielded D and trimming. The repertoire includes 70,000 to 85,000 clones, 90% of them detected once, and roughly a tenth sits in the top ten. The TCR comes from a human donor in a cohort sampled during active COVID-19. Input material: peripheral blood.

The CDR3 protein is CASSQGGFTDTQYF. The CDR3 coding sequence is TGTGCCAGCAGCCAAGGAGGCTTCACAGATACGCAGTATTTT. The rearrangement joins TRBV3-1 (or the pseudogene TRBV3-2) to TRBJ2-3; D is ambiguous. Germline loops: CDR1 LGHDT, CDR2 YNNKEL (reference sequence). With 1 base removed from V and 2 bases from J, the gap between germline ends came to 7 bases. This CDR3 has 14 residues.